This T cell receptor beta chain was retrieved from a study of shared clonotypes between healthy human individuals. Looking at the study overall: For every donor, three CD4 naive, three CD4 memory, two CD8 naive and one CD8 memory plates were used.

The germline CDR1 and CDR2 sequences are DFQATT and SNEGSKA (reference sequence). The V end was cut by 5 bases, the J end by 3 bases, with 7 bases between. The length of the CDR3 is 11 residues. Clones were sequenced by immunoSEQ multiplex PCR, and TCRdb holds only the in-frame ones, with some missing. The sample has about 2.4 million clones, roughly 93% seen once; the top ten hold about 0.38%. Concerning this clone itself: Other nucleotide sequences from this sample produce the same CDR3.

Sequencing input: naive CD4+ T cells from PBMCs. The subset was: CD45RA+ positively selected. The chain has TRBV20-1 and TRBJ1-1; no firm D call. This clonotype originated in a man aged 18 to 30 in good health. Some clones in this sample may be carry-over from other donors' samples. CDR3 sequence reads: CSARKDTEAFF. CDR3 nucleotide sequence: TGCAGTGCTCGGAAAGACACTGAAGCTTTCTTT.